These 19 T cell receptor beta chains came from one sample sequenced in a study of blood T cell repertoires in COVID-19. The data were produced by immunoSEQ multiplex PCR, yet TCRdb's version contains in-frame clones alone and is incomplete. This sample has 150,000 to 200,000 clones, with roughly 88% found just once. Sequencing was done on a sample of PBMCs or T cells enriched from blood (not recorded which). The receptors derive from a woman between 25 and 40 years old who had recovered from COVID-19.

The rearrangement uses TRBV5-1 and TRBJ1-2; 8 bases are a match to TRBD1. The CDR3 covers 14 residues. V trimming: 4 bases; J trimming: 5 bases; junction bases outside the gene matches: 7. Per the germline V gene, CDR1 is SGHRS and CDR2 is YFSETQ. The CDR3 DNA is TGCGCCAGCAGCCTGGATGGACAGGGATATGGCTACACCTTC. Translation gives CASSLDGQGYGYTF.

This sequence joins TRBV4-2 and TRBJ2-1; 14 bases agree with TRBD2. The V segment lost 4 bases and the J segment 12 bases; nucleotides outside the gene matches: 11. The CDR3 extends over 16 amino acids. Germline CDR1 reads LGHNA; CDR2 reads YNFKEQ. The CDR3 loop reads CASSPLGLAGGEGQFF. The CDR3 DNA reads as TGTGCCAGCAGCCCCCTAGGACTAGCGGGAGGTGAGGGGCAGTTCTTC.

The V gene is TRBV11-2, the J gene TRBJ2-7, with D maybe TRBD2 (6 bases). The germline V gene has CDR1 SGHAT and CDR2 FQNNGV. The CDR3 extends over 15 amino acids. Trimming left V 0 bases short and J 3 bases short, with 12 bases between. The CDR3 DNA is TGTGCCAGCAGCTTAGAAGCTAGCGAGCTCTACGAGCAGTACTTC. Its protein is CASSLEASELYEQYF.

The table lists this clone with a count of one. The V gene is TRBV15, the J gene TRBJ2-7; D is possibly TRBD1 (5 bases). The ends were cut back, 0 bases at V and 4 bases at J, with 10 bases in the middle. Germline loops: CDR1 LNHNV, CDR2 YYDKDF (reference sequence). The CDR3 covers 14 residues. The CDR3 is CATSRDATEYEQYF. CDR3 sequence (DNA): TGTGCCACCAGCAGAGATGCGACAGAATACGAGCAGTACTTC.

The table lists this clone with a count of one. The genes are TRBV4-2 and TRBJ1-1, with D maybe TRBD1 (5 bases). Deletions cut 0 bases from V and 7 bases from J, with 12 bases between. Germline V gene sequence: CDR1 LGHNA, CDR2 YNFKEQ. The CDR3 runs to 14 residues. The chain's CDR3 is CASSQEDRVNEAFF. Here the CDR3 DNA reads TGTGCCAGCAGCCAAGAAGACAGAGTGAATGAAGCTTTCTTT.

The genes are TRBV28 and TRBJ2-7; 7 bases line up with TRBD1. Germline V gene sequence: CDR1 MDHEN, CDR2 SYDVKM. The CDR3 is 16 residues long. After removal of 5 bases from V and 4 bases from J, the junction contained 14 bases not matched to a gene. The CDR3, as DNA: TGTGCCAGCAGTCAAGGCGACAGGGAACTCCTTTACGAGCAGTACTTC. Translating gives CASSQGDRELLYEQYF. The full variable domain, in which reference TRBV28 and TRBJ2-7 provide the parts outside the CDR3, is DVKVTQSSRYLVKRTGEKVFLECVQDMDHENMFWYRQDPGLGLRLIYFSYDVKMKEKGDIPEGYSVSREKKERFSLILESASTNQTSMYLCASSQGDRELLYEQYFGPGTRLTVT.

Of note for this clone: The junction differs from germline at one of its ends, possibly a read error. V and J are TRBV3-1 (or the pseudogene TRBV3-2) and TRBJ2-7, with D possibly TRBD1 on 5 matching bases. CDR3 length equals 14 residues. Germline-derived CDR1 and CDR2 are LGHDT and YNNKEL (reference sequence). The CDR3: CASSGAVREYAQYF. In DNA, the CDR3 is TGTGCCAGCAGCGGCGCTGTCAGGGAATACGCGCAGTACTTC.

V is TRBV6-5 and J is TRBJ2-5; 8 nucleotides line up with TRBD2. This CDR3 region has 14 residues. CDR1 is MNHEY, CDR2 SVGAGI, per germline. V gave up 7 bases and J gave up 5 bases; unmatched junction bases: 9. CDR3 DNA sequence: TGTGCCAGCAACCTACGGGGGGGAACTGAGACCCAGTACTTC. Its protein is CASNLRGGTETQYF.

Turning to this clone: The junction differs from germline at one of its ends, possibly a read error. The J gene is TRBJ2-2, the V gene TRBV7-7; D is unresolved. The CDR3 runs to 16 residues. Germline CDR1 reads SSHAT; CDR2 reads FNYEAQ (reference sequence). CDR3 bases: TGTGCTAGCAGCTTAGTTCCGGGTGCGAGCACCGGGGAGCTGTTTTTT. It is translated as CASSLVPGASTGELFF.

CDR3 sequence: CASSQGAVQGDTEAFF. The DNA of the CDR3 is TGTGCCAGCAGCCAAGGTGCTGTTCAGGGGGACACTGAAGCTTTCTTT. The rearrangement links TRBV4-2 to TRBJ1-1, with 7 bases matching TRBD1. V gave up 1 base and J gave up 3 bases; unmatched junction bases: 8. Germline V CDR1 and CDR2: LGHNA, YNFKEQ. The CDR3 length is 16 residues.

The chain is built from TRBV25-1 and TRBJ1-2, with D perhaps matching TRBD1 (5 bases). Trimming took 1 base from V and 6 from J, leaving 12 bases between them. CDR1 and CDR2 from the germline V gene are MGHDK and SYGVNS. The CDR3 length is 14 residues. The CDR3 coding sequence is TGTGCCAGCAGTGAATGGAGCAGGGTGAATGGCTACACCTTC. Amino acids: CASSEWSRVNGYTF.

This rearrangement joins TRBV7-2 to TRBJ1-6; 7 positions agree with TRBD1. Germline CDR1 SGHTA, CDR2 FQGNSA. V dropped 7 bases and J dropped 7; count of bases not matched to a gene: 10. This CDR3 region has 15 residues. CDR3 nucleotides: TGTGCCAGCACTCCTGGGGGGACAGCCAATTCACCCCTCCACTTT. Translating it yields CASTPGGTANSPLHF.

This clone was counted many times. The CDR3 protein is CASSSTKGAQPQHF. CDR3 in DNA: TGTGCCAGCAGCTCTACTAAAGGAGCCCAGCCCCAGCATTTT. The rearrangement uses TRBV28 and TRBJ1-5; no firm D call. V shed 6 bases and J shed 7 bases, with 16 bases lying between them. The CDR3 length is 14 residues. The germline gives CDR1 MDHEN, CDR2 SYDVKM.

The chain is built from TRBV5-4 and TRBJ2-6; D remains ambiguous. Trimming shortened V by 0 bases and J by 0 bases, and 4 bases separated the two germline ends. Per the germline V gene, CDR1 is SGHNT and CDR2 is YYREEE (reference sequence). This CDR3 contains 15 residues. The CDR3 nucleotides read TGTGCCAGCAGCTTGGAGCTCTCTGGGGCCAACGTCCTGACTTTC. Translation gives CASSLELSGANVLTF.

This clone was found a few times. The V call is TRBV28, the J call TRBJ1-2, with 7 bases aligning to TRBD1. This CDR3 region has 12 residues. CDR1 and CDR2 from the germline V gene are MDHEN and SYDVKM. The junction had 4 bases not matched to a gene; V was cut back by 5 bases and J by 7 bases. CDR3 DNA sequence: TGTGCCAGCAGTCGACAGGGTAGTGGCTACACCTTC. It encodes CASSRQGSGYTF.

DNA for the CDR3: TGCGCCAGCAGCTTACAGGGAATTCACACTGAAGCTTTCTTT. Translation: CASSLQGIHTEAFF. The chain links TRBV10-2 to TRBJ1-1; D is perhaps TRBD1 (6 bases). Germline CDR1 WSHSY, CDR2 SAAADI. The CDR3 length is 14 residues. The V and J ends lost 6 bases and 3 bases respectively, with 14 bases between them.

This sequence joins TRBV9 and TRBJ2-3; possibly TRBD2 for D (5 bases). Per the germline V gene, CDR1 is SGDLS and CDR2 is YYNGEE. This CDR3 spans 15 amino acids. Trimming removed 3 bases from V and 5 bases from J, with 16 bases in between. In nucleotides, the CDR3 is TGTGCCAGCAGCGCGGGAAATGGCGCGGTAGATACGCAGTATTTT. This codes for CASSAGNGAVDTQYF.

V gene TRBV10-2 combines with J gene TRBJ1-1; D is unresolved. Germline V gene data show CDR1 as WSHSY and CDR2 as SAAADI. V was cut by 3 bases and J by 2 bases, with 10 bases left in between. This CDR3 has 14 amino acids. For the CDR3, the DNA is TGCGCCAGCAGTGATAGTGATCCCAACACTGAAGCTTTCTTT. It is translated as CASSDSDPNTEAFF.

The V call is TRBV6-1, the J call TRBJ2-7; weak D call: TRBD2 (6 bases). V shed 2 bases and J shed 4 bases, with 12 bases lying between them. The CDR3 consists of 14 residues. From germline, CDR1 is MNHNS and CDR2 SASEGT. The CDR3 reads CASSETSLGYEQYF. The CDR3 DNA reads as TGTGCCAGCAGTGAAACTAGCTTGGGATACGAGCAGTACTTC.